One T cell receptor (beta chain) is described in this entry. Method: immunoSEQ multiplex PCR; TCRdb's copy keeps in-frame clones and lacks some. This table holds 250,000 to 300,000 clones, about 88% found once. This CDR3 has 16 amino acids. The V gene's germline CDR1 is MNHEY and CDR2 SMNVEV (reference sequence). The junction had 12 bases not matched to a gene; V was cut back by 0 bases and J by 14 bases. This sample is part of a study of blood T cell repertoires in COVID-19. As for the study in general: In each case, the material was cDNA or gDNA derived from T cells, B-cell-depleted T cells, or PBMCs.

The sequence derives from a woman in her sixties or seventies with acute or convalescent COVID-19. Sequences were obtained from peripheral blood. The chain carries TRBV27 and TRBJ1-6; 8 bases align to TRBD1. The CDR3 sequence: CASSLSGRGRGATLHF. The CDR3 DNA is TGTGCCAGCAGTTTATCCGGCAGGGGGCGTGGGGCAACCCTCCACTTT.